This T cell receptor (beta chain) derives from a study of shared clonotypes between healthy human individuals. On sorted subsets, replicate PCRs used about 200 ng DNA, or some 27,000 T cell genomes. Per the original data handling: Filtering differed for immunoSEQ, which gave only junction sequences without quality scores. Only in-frame clones appear in the TCRdb table, and some are missing; sequencing was by immunoSEQ multiplex PCR. V, J and clone size were drawn from that table, and D and trimming were deduced from the DNA. The top ten hold about 0.39% of the sample, which has 2 million to 2.5 million clones, 85% to 95% seen once. Remarks on this clone: The antigen is not known.

Losses at the gene ends were 5 bases for V and 4 bases for J; bases not matched to a gene: 14. This CDR3 comprises 17 residues. The germline CDR1 and CDR2 sequences are GTSNPN and SVGIG (reference sequence). General study points: Against clonotypes common to all four donors, non-shared ones had lower generation probabilities.

The material sequenced was naive CD4+ T cells from PBMCs. The subset is: CD45RA+ positively selected. This TCR came from a man aged 18 to 30 in good health. Some clones in this sample may be carry-over from other donors' samples. This chain links TRBV30 with TRBJ2-5, with 12 nucleotides matching TRBD2. CDR3 residues: CAWGMTSGRGFRETQYF. CDR3 coding DNA: TGTGCCTGGGGCATGACTAGCGGGAGAGGTTTCCGAGAGACCCAGTACTTC.